These 12 T cell receptor beta chains were sequenced from one sample in a study of blood T cell repertoires in COVID-19. Measured with immunoSEQ multiplex PCR; TCRdb has only the in-frame clones, and not every one. The sample records fewer than 450,000 clones, approximately 90% being singletons. Sequenced sample: peripheral blood. The receptor source for this set is a woman aged 45-65 years with COVID-19, enrolled during active disease.

The rearrangement joins TRBV5-1 to TRBJ2-4, with a possible D match to TRBD2 (5 bases). The germline gives CDR1 SGHRS, CDR2 YFSETQ. Trimming took 2 bases from V and 8 from J, leaving 17 bases between them. This CDR3 is built from 15 residues. CDR3 loop: CASSFSHNSRDIQYF. The CDR3 nucleotides are TGCGCCAGCAGCTTCAGCCACAACTCGCGGGACATTCAGTACTTC.

Only one count was recorded for this clone. The chain carries TRBV6-1 and TRBJ1-5; D unclear. Germline lookup yields CDR1 MNHNS and CDR2 SASEGT. V was shortened by 0 bases and J by 6 bases, with 12 bases between the two germline ends. The length of the CDR3 is 15 residues. In nucleotides, the CDR3 is TGTGCCAGCAGTGAAGCGGTAAAAGCTGGTCAGCCCCAGCATTTT. Translated, it gives CASSEAVKAGQPQHF.

The chain employs TRBV3-1 (or the pseudogene TRBV3-2) and TRBJ2-1; TRBD1 matches 7 bases. Unmatched junction bases numbered 5, after V lost 0 bases and J lost 9 bases. The CDR3 sequence is 14 residues long. Germline V gene sequence: CDR1 LGHDT, CDR2 YNNKEL (reference sequence). The CDR3 region is CASSQDRAGGEQFF. The CDR3, as DNA: TGTGCCAGCAGCCAAGATAGAGCAGGGGGTGAGCAGTTCTTC.

DNA for the CDR3: TGTGCTAGTGGTTTGGGGACAGGGGGGGCTCCAGATACGCAGTATTTT. It codes for CASGLGTGGAPDTQYF. The rearrangement joins TRBV12-5 to TRBJ2-3; TRBD1 matches at 10 bases. Germline CDR1 LGHNT, CDR2 FRNRAP. This CDR3 contains 16 residues. With V trimmed by 1 base and J by 4 bases, 5 bases remained unmatched. The complete variable domain, with remaining parts taken from reference TRBV12-5 and TRBJ2-3, reads DARVTQTPRHKVTEMGQEVTMRCQPILGHNTVFWYRQTMMQGLELLAYFRNRAPLDDSGMPKDRFSAEMPDATLATLKIQPSEPRDSAVYFCASGLGTGGAPDTQYFGPGTRLTVL.

The chain employs TRBV11-2 and TRBJ2-7; D is uncertain. Looked up from germline, CDR1 is SGHAT and CDR2 is FQNNGV. V lost 3 bases and J 2 bases, leaving 14 bases between the germline ends. The CDR3 length is 15 residues. The CDR3 coding sequence is TGTGCCAGCAGCTTTATAAGTACCCGCGCCTACGAGCAGTACTTC. Residues: CASSFISTRAYEQYF.

A few counts support this clone. The chain combines TRBV19 with TRBJ1-2, with 8 bases that match TRBD1. V was pared by 9 bases and J by 8 bases, with 5 bases of the junction left unmatched. There are 11 residues in the CDR3. Per germline, CDR1 LNHDA and CDR2 SQIVND (reference sequence). The CDR3 nucleotides read TGTGCCAGCGGACAGGGCGGGGGCTACACCTTC. Residues: CASGQGGGYTF.

The chain combines TRBV19 with TRBJ1-2, with 7 bases lining up with TRBD1. Germline V lookup: CDR1 LNHDA, CDR2 SQIVND (reference sequence). The junction had 10 bases not matched to a gene; V was cut back by 4 bases and J by 2 bases. The CDR3 has 16 residues. This chain's CDR3 is CASSTPSKTGNYGYTF. In DNA form, the CDR3 reads TGTGCCAGTAGTACCCCCTCCAAGACAGGGAACTATGGCTACACCTTC.

A note on this clone: The junction and the germline gene differ at one end; a read error may be behind it. The rearrangement joins TRBV4-1 to TRBJ2-2; possibly TRBD2 for D (5 bases). The CDR3 loop spans 14 amino acids. From germline, CDR1 is MGHRA and CDR2 YSYEKL. DNA of the CDR3: TGCGCCAGCAGCCAAGATGGGCAGCACCGGGGAGCTGTTTTT. This sequence encodes CASSQDGQHRGAVF.

The chain is built from TRBV5-4 and TRBJ1-2; 11 positions match TRBD1. CDR1 is SGHNT, CDR2 YYREEE, per germline (reference sequence). V was pared by 4 bases and J by 8 bases, with 7 bases of the junction left unmatched. The CDR3 runs 14 residues. The CDR3 nucleotides are TGTGCCAGCAGCCCGGACAGGGGGCTTCACGGCTACACCTTC. Translation gives CASSPDRGLHGYTF.

The rearrangement joins TRBV5-6 to TRBJ1-3; D gene ambiguous. The CDR3 is 16 residues long. Germline V CDR1 and CDR2: SGHDT, YYEEEE. The V end lost 0 bases, the J end lost 2 bases, and 12 bases lay between the germline ends. CDR3 in amino acids: CASSLAEVSAGNTIYF. CDR3 coding DNA: TGTGCCAGCAGCTTGGCCGAAGTATCGGCTGGAAACACCATATATTTT.

This chain uses TRBV2 with TRBJ1-2, with TRBD1 matching 8 bases. J lost 8 bases, V lost 7 bases, and 6 bases had no gene match. The CDR3 runs 12 residues. Germline assignment: CDR1 SNHLY and CDR2 FYNNEI. CDR3 in amino acids: CASNPTGDGYTF. CDR3 DNA sequence: TGTGCCAGCAACCCGACAGGGGACGGCTACACCTTC.

The chain carries TRBV30 and TRBJ1-4; TRBD1 matches at 7 bases. Germline V gene lookup returns CDR1 GTSNPN and CDR2 SVGIG (reference sequence). V dropped 3 bases and J dropped 2; count of bases not matched to a gene: 9. The CDR3 length is 16 residues. The CDR3 DNA follows: TGTGCCTGGAGCCACATTCCGGGACAGACTAATGAAAAACTGTTTTTT. It is translated as CAWSHIPGQTNEKLFF.